One sample yielded the 31 T cell receptor beta chains listed below, sequenced in a study of blood T cell repertoires in COVID-19. Data came from immunoSEQ multiplex PCR; TCRdb stores just in-frame clones and leaves some out. The sample records about 250,000 clones, more than 70% being singletons. The sequencing sample was made of peripheral blood. All receptors derive from a man aged 35 to 55 with active or convalescent COVID-19.

The chain combines TRBV5-1 with TRBJ2-5; weak D call: TRBD1 (6 bases). CDR3 length: 15 residues. Germline loops: CDR1 SGHRS, CDR2 YFSETQ. V lost 3 bases and J 5 bases, leaving 17 bases between the germline ends. CDR3 protein: CASSYRTARRETQYF. CDR3 sequence (DNA): TGCGCCAGCAGCTACAGGACAGCCCGGAGGGAGACCCAGTACTTC.

The V and J genes are TRBV29-1 and TRBJ2-3, with TRBD1 identical over 7 bases. The CDR3 runs to 15 residues. V shed 2 bases and J 7 bases; nucleotides not matched to a gene: 12. Germline V gene lookup returns CDR1 SQVTM and CDR2 ANQGSEA. The CDR3 nucleotides are TGCAGCGTTGAATTCCCGGGACAGCTACTTCATACGCAGTATTTT. This sequence encodes CSVEFPGQLLHTQYF.

J is TRBJ1-5 and V is TRBV30; D ambiguous. With 0 bases removed from V and 3 bases from J, the gap between germline ends came to 9 bases. Germline V gene sequence: CDR1 GTSNPN, CDR2 SVGIG (reference sequence). CDR3 length: 14 residues. The CDR3 DNA follows: TGTGCCTGGAGTGTCGAGGGATACAATCAGCCCCAGCATTTT. Its translation is CAWSVEGYNQPQHF.

This chain links TRBV25-1 with TRBJ1-5, with D possibly matching TRBD1 (6 bases). The CDR3 runs 15 residues. Germline V lookup: CDR1 MGHDK, CDR2 SYGVNS. The V end was cut by 3 bases, the J end by 7 bases, with 16 bases between. This CDR3 is CASSDGTRQGQPQHF. Written as DNA, the CDR3 is TGTGCCAGCAGTGACGGGACGCGCCAGGGGCAGCCCCAGCATTTT. Full variable domain (outside the CDR3, taken from reference TRBV25-1 and TRBJ1-5): EADIYQTPRYLVIGTGKKITLECSQTMGHDKMYWYQQDPGMELHLIHYSYGVNSTEKGDLSSESTVSRIRTEHFPLTLESARPSHTSQYLCASSDGTRQGQPQHFGDGTRLSIL.

The chain uses TRBV27 and TRBJ1-5; 7 bases line up with TRBD1. This CDR3 is 14 amino acids long. V shed 5 bases and J 7 bases; nucleotides not matched to a gene: 8. The V gene's germline CDR1 is MNHEY and CDR2 SMNVEV (reference sequence). CDR3 loop: CASSPDRVGQPQHF. The CDR3 nucleotides read TGTGCCAGCAGTCCTGACAGGGTAGGCCAGCCCCAGCATTTT.

This rearrangement joins TRBV10-3 to TRBJ1-1; TRBD1 might be the D (5 bases). V dropped 2 bases and J dropped 5 bases, with 12 bases sitting between them. The CDR3 covers 14 residues. Germline lookup yields CDR1 ENHRY and CDR2 SYGVKD. This CDR3 is CAISEPQGRTEAFF. The CDR3, as DNA: TGTGCCATCAGTGAGCCCCAGGGAAGGACTGAAGCTTTCTTT.

The genes are TRBV5-1 and TRBJ2-5; maybe TRBD1 (6 bases). The CDR3 contains 13 residues. The V gene's germline CDR1 is SGHRS and CDR2 YFSETQ. V was cut by 4 bases and J by 3 bases, with 10 bases left in between. CDR3 sequence: CASSEQGKETQYF. The CDR3 nucleotides are TGCGCCAGCAGCGAACAGGGCAAAGAGACCCAGTACTTC.

Comment on this clone: The identical CDR3 is also encoded by other nucleotide sequences in the sample. The J gene is TRBJ1-2, the V gene TRBV24-1; TRBD1 agrees at 8 bases. With 9 bases clipped from V and 8 bases from J, the junction kept 7 bases outside the gene matches. Looked up from germline, CDR1 is KGHDR and CDR2 is SFDVKD. The length of the CDR3 is 12 residues. CDR3 nucleotides: TGTGCCACCTCTAACAGGGGGGACGGCTACACCTTC. Translating it yields CATSNRGDGYTF.

The chain employs TRBV5-1 and TRBJ2-7, with 12 positions matching TRBD2. Trimming took 5 bases from V and 0 from J; bases not matched to a gene: 3. The CDR3 sequence is 15 residues long. Germline loops: CDR1 SGHRS, CDR2 YFSETQ. In nucleotides, the CDR3 is TGCGCCAGCAGATGGACTAGCGGGACCTCCTACGAGCAGTACTTC. It yields the protein CASRWTSGTSYEQYF.

This clone appeared a single time. The V call is TRBV7-2, the J call TRBJ2-7; 7 positions agree with TRBD1. Losses at the gene ends were 1 base for V and 2 bases for J; bases not matched to a gene: 8. CDR3 length: 16 residues. Germline V gene lookup returns CDR1 SGHTA and CDR2 FQGNSA. This CDR3 is CASSLDWTGVTYEQYF. The CDR3 DNA is TGTGCCAGCAGCTTAGATTGGACAGGTGTGACCTACGAGCAGTACTTC.

The chain recombines TRBV15 with TRBJ2-2; D ambiguous. CDR3 length equals 14 residues. Germline-derived CDR1 and CDR2 are LNHNV and YYDKDF (reference sequence). The germline V and J ends were trimmed by 1 base and 5 bases, with 8 bases remaining between them. The CDR3 spells CATSRVKATGELFF. CDR3 DNA sequence: TGTGCCACCAGCAGAGTGAAAGCAACCGGGGAGCTGTTTTTT.

To note about this clone: This CDR3 is also generated by other DNA sequences in the sample. The rearrangement uses TRBV3-1 (or the pseudogene TRBV3-2) and TRBJ2-7, with no clear D. Trimming took off 0 bases at V and 4 bases at J, with 4 bases between the two ends. CDR1 is LGHDT, CDR2 YNNKEL, per germline (reference sequence). The CDR3 extends over 12 amino acids. CDR3: CASSQDRYEQYF. CDR3 in DNA: TGTGCCAGCAGCCAAGACAGGTACGAGCAGTACTTC.

The chain joins TRBV19 to TRBJ1-5, with 9 bases aligning to TRBD1. Looked up from germline, CDR1 is LNHDA and CDR2 is SQIVND (reference sequence). This CDR3 comprises 16 residues. Germline trimming cut 4 bases from V and 3 bases from J; bases unmatched to any gene: 7. CDR3 in DNA: TGTGCCAGTAGTAGGGGGACAGGGTTTGACAATCAGCCCCAGCATTTT. Amino acids: CASSRGTGFDNQPQHF. The whole variable domain, filled in from reference TRBV19 and TRBJ1-5, reads DGGITQSPKYLFRKEGQNVTLSCEQNLNHDAMYWYRQDPGQGLRLIYYSQIVNDFQKGDIAEGYSVSREKKESFPLTVTSAQKNPTAFYLCASSRGTGFDNQPQHFGDGTRLSIL.

V gene TRBV3-1 (or the pseudogene TRBV3-2) combines with J gene TRBJ2-1; tentative D call: TRBD1 (5 bases). V lost 2 bases and J lost 6, with 17 bases in between. Germline-derived CDR1 and CDR2 are LGHDT and YNNKEL (reference sequence). The CDR3 is 16 residues long. The CDR3 coding sequence is TGTGCCAGCAGCCAATCGTCAGGGTTTTGGAGCAATGAGCAGTTCTTC. This gives the protein CASSQSSGFWSNEQFF.

This clone has a handful of counts. The chain has TRBV12-5 and TRBJ1-1; TRBD1 is a possible D gene (6 bases). Trimming cost V 5 bases and J 1 base, with 17 bases left between them. Germline CDR1 LGHNT, CDR2 FRNRAP. This CDR3 is 16 amino acids long. The CDR3 bases are TGTGCTAGTGGTCCCGAGCCATCGACAGGGAACACTGAAGCTTTCTTT. Its protein product is CASGPEPSTGNTEAFF.

For the CDR3, the DNA is TGTGCCAGCAGGCAACAGGGCACAGATACGCAGTATTTT. Its protein is CASRQQGTDTQYF. V gene TRBV12-3 or TRBV12-4 combines with J gene TRBJ2-3, with a tentative D call TRBD1 (5 bases). CDR3 length equals 13 residues. Trimming took 6 bases from V and 1 from J, leaving 8 bases between them.

About this clone itself: This sample also contains other DNA sequences that code for the same CDR3. V and J are TRBV5-1 and TRBJ2-5; TRBD2 matches at 12 bases. V lost 2 bases to trimming and J lost 2 bases; unmatched junction nucleotides: 1. The CDR3 is 15 amino acids. From germline, CDR1 is SGHRS and CDR2 YFSETQ. CDR3 protein: CASSLGLAGQETQYF. CDR3 in DNA: TGCGCCAGCAGCTTAGGACTAGCGGGACAAGAGACCCAGTACTTC.

J is TRBJ1-4 and V is TRBV19; 8 bases line up with TRBD1. There are 15 residues in the CDR3. Losses at the gene ends were 6 bases for V and 8 bases for J; bases not matched to a gene: 11. Germline V lookup: CDR1 LNHDA, CDR2 SQIVND (reference sequence). The CDR3 region is CASSQWTGWVEKLFF. The CDR3 DNA reads as TGTGCCAGTAGCCAATGGACAGGGTGGGTAGAAAAACTGTTTTTT.

The chain links TRBV30 to TRBJ1-1; the match to TRBD1 covers 9 bases. CDR3 size: 12 residues. V was clipped by 0 bases and J by 13 bases; unmatched bases: 6. Germline V gene sequence: CDR1 GTSNPN, CDR2 SVGIG (reference sequence). CDR3 region: CAWSVSQGAGFF. The CDR3 region has the DNA TGTGCCTGGAGTGTATCACAGGGGGCAGGTTTCTTT.

V is TRBV5-1 and J is TRBJ2-5, with 9 bases fitting TRBD2. With V trimmed by 5 bases and J by 8 bases, 7 bases remained unmatched. The CDR3 is made up of 13 amino acids. CDR1 and CDR2 (germline): SGHRS, YFSETQ. This chain's CDR3 is CASSLLAGDTQYF. As DNA, the CDR3 is TGCGCCAGCAGTTTACTAGCGGGTGATACCCAGTACTTC.

The chain joins TRBV10-2 to TRBJ1-1, with 7 bases identical to TRBD1. Germline CDR1 is WSHSY and CDR2 is SAAADI. The V and J ends lost 5 bases and 5 bases, in that order; junction bases with no gene match: 5. The length of the CDR3 is 13 residues. The CDR3 DNA reads as TGCGCCAGCAGTATAACAGGGGAGACTGAAGCTTTCTTT. It codes for CASSITGETEAFF.

The V gene is TRBV19, the J gene TRBJ1-5; TRBD1 matches at 7 bases. CDR3 length: 16 residues. Germline V lookup: CDR1 LNHDA, CDR2 SQIVND (reference sequence). The J segment lost 0 bases and the V segment lost 5 bases, leaving 7 bases of the junction unmatched. The CDR3 spells CASSLDRDYSNQPQHF. DNA for the CDR3: TGTGCCAGTAGTCTCGACAGGGATTATAGCAATCAGCCCCAGCATTTT.

J is TRBJ1-1 and V is TRBV9, with a tentative D call TRBD1 (5 bases). Germline V gene data show CDR1 as SGDLS and CDR2 as YYNGEE. V lost 0 bases to trimming and J lost 6 bases, with 18 bases between them. CDR3 length equals 16 residues. The DNA of the CDR3 is TGTGCCAGCAGCGTAGAGGGGTCATCAAGGGTGGCTGAAGCTTTCTTT. This encodes CASSVEGSSRVAEAFF.

The chain uses TRBV15 and TRBJ1-6; no definite D call. Trimming pared 3 bases from V and 5 bases from J, leaving 8 bases between. The CDR3 runs to 14 residues. Germline-derived CDR1 and CDR2 are LNHNV and YYDKDF (reference sequence). The CDR3 is CATSRAANNSPLHF. The CDR3 DNA sequence: TGTGCCACCAGCAGGGCGGCAAATAATTCACCCCTCCACTTT.

The V call is TRBV3-1 (or the pseudogene TRBV3-2), the J call TRBJ2-1; D is possibly TRBD2 (6 bases). Trimming left V 3 bases short and J 5 bases short, with 14 bases between. Germline V lookup: CDR1 LGHDT, CDR2 YNNKEL (reference sequence). The CDR3 consists of 15 residues. Here the CDR3 DNA reads TGTGCCAGCAGCCAGTGGGGACTGGGGGACAATGAGCAGTTCTTC. Translation gives CASSQWGLGDNEQFF.

This chain uses TRBV27 with TRBJ2-7; 11 bases match TRBD1. V lost 5 bases to trimming and J lost 3 bases; unmatched junction nucleotides: 3. CDR3 length: 14 amino acids. Germline V gene data show CDR1 as MNHEY and CDR2 as SMNVEV (reference sequence). DNA of the CDR3: TGTGCCAGCAGTCGGACAGGGGGCTTCTACGAGCAGTACTTC. Translating it yields CASSRTGGFYEQYF.

The chain couples TRBV14 to TRBJ2-5; 8 bases fit TRBD1. The CDR3 totals 17 residues. Looked up from germline, CDR1 is SGHDN and CDR2 is FVKESK. Trimming cost V 4 bases and J 4 bases; bases outside gene matches: 14. The CDR3 here is CASSPRFGQGGRETQYF. Here the CDR3 DNA reads TGTGCCAGCAGCCCTAGATTCGGACAGGGCGGTAGAGAGACCCAGTACTTC. Together with reference TRBV14 and TRBJ2-5, the CDR3 gives the full variable domain: EAGVTQFPSHSVIEKGQTVTLRCDPISGHDNLYWYRRVMGKEIKFLLHFVKESKQDESGMPNNRFLAERTGGTYSTLKVQPAELEDSGVYFCASSPRFGQGGRETQYFGPGTRLLVL.

This clone appeared a few times. The identical CDR3 is also encoded by other nucleotide sequences in the sample. The gene calls are TRBV10-3 and TRBJ1-2; TRBD1 aligns across 11 bases. This CDR3 region has 14 residues. V was clipped by 5 bases and J by 5 bases; unmatched bases: 4. CDR1 ENHRY and CDR2 SYGVKD come from the germline V gene. The CDR3 region is CAISLGQGAYGYTF. The DNA for the CDR3 is TGTGCCATCAGTCTTGGACAGGGGGCATATGGCTACACCTTC.

The rearrangement joins TRBV19 to TRBJ1-4; D gene ambiguous. The CDR3 runs to 15 residues. The V gene lost 4 bases and the J gene lost 5 bases, with 14 bases spanning the gap. Germline values: CDR1 LNHDA, CDR2 SQIVND (reference sequence). In DNA, the CDR3 is TGTGCCAGTAGTACCCCCTCCGGTGAGAATGAAAAACTGTTTTTT. It translates to CASSTPSGENEKLFF.

The chain is built from TRBV5-1 and TRBJ2-7, with TRBD1 as a possible D gene (5 bases). Germline V gene data show CDR1 as SGHRS and CDR2 as YFSETQ. The CDR3 consists of 17 residues. Trimming stripped 2 bases from V and 5 bases from J, with 23 bases between. CDR3 DNA: TGCGCCAGCAGCTTAGTTCAGGGCACATCACCAGGACACGAGCAGTACTTC. Encoded protein: CASSLVQGTSPGHEQYF.

V usage is TRBV29-1 and J usage is TRBJ1-2, with D perhaps TRBD1 (6 bases). Between the trimmed V and J ends, which lost 6 bases and 4 bases, there was a span of 9 bases. CDR1 SQVTM and CDR2 ANQGSEA come from the germline V gene. This CDR3 has 11 amino acids. CDR3 residues: CSVMDSYGYTF. The DNA of the CDR3 is TGCAGCGTCATGGACAGCTATGGCTACACCTTC.